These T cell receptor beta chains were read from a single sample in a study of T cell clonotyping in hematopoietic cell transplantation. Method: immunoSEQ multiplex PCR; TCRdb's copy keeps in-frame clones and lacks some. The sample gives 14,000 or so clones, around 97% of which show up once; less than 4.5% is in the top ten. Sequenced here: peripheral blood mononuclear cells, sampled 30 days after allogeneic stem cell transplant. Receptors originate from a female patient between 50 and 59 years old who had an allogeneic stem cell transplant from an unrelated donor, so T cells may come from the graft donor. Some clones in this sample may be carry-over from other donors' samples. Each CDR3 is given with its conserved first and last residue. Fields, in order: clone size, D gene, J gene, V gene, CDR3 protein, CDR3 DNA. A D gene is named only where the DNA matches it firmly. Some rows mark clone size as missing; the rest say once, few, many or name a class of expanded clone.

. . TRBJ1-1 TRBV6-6 CASSSVGANTEAFF TGTGCCAGCAGTTCCGTGGGGGCGAACACTGAAGCTTTCTTT
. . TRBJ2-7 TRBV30 CAWSSYSYEQYF TGTGCCTGGAGTTCATACTCCTACGAGCAGTACTTC
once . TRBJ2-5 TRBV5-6 CASSFGVGETQYF TGTGCCAGCAGCTTCGGGGTCGGGGAGACCCAGTACTTC
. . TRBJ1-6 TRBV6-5 CASSYGKNSPLHF TGTGCCAGCAGTTACGGCAAGAATTCACCCCTCCACTTT
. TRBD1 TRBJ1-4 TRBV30 CAWSPGQGNEKLFF TGTGCCTGGAGTCCGGGACAGGGAAATGAAAAACTGTTTTTT
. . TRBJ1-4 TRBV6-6 CASSYGAEKLFF TGTGCCAGCAGTTACGGAGCTGAAAAACTGTTTTTT
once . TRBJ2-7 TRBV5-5 CASSLEAALSYEQYF TGTGCCAGCAGCTTGGAGGCAGCCCTTTCCTACGAGCAGTACTTC
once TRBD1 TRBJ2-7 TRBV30 CAWSEDRAYEQYF TGTGCCTGGAGTGAAGACAGGGCTTACGAGCAGTACTTC
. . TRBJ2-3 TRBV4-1 CASSQDIPSRRYF TGCGCCAGCAGCCAAGATATACCCTCCCGGAGGTATTTT
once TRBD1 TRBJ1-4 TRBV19 CASKDPTGPTNEKLFF TGTGCCAGTAAGGACCCGACAGGGCCTACTAATGAAAAACTGTTTTTT
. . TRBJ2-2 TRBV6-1 CASTRTVLIGGELFF TGTGCCAGCACGAGGACAGTACTAATAGGCGGGGAGCTGTTTTTT
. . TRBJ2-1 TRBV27 CASSIGTAYNEQFF TGTGCCAGCAGTATCGGGACGGCCTACAATGAGCAGTTCTTC
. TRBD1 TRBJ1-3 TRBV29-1 CSVVYRGSGNTIYF TGCAGCGTTGTTTACAGGGGGTCTGGAAACACCATATATTTT
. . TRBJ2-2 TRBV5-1 CASSLGTLGTGELFF TGCGCCAGCAGCTTGGGCACCCTAGGGACCGGGGAGCTGTTTTTT
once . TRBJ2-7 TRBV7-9 CASSPRDQRGEQYF TGTGCCAGCAGCCCTAGGGATCAACGCGGCGAGCAGTACTTC
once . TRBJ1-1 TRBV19 CASSIADSNTEAFF TGTGCCAGTAGTATAGCCGATTCGAACACTGAAGCTTTCTTT
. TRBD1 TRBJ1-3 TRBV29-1 CSVSGGSGNTIYF TGCAGCGTGTCAGGGGGCTCTGGAAACACCATATATTTT
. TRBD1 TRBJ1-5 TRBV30 CAWSPRGTGGQPQHF TGTGCCTGGAGTCCACGGGGGACAGGGGGTCAGCCCCAGCATTTT
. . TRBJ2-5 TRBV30 CALSGELQETQYF TGTGCCTTGTCCGGGGAGCTCCAAGAGACCCAGTACTTC
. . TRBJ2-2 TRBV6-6 CASRNRVETGELFF TGTGCCAGCAGAAACAGGGTTGAGACCGGGGAGCTGTTTTTT
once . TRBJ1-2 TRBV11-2 CASSSPRGGRGGYTF TGTGCCAGCAGCTCCCCCCGGGGGGGCCGCGGAGGCTACACCTTC
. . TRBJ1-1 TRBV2 CASSALTRANTEAFF TGTGCCAGCAGTGCCTTGACACGGGCGAACACTGAAGCTTTCTTT
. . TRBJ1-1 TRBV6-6 CASTFRATEAFF TGTGCCAGCACTTTTAGGGCCACTGAAGCTTTCTTT
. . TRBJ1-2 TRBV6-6 CASGAGNLGSNYGYTF TGTGCCAGCGGAGCGGGTAATTTAGGCAGTAACTATGGCTACACCTTC
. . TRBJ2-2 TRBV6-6 CASSPRLKLFF TGTGCCAGCAGTCCACGGTTAAAGCTGTTTTTT
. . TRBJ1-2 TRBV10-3 CAISELTGDGYTF TGTGCCATCAGTGAGCTGACAGGTGACGGCTACACCTTC
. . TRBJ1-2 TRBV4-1 CASSPREAGSTFYGYTF TGCGCCAGCAGCCCCCGCGAGGCAGGTAGTACTTTTTATGGCTACACCTTC
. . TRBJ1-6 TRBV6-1 CASIASTYNSPLHF TGTGCCAGCATCGCGAGCACCTATAATTCACCCCTCCACTTT
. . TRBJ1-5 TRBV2 CASSRGEFSNQPQHF TGTGCCAGCAGTAGAGGAGAGTTTAGCAATCAGCCCCAGCATTTT
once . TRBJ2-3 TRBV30 CAWSVRGQGGDTQYF TGTGCCTGGAGTGTACGAGGGCAGGGGGGAGATACGCAGTATTTT
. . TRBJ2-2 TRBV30 CAWNRDTGELFF TGTGCCTGGAACCGAGACACCGGGGAGCTGTTTTTT
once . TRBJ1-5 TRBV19 CASSMTRGPQPQHF TGTGCCAGTAGTATGACAAGAGGTCCTCAGCCCCAGCATTTT
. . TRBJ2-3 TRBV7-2 CASSLGPRGADTQYF TGTGCCAGCAGCTTAGGGCCCAGGGGCGCAGATACGCAGTATTTT
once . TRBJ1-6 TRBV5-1 CASSFTADSPLHF TGCGCCAGCAGCTTTACTGCAGATTCACCCCTCCACTTT
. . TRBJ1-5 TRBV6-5 CASSQTGLGEAQHF TGTGCCAGCAGCCAAACAGGGTTGGGGGAGGCCCAGCATTTT
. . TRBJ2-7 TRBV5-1 CASSLPAYEQYF TGCGCCAGCAGCTTGCCGGCATACGAGCAGTACTTC
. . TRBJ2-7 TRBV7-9 CASSSDLRVGYEQYF TGTGCCAGCAGCTCTGATCTCAGGGTTGGGTACGAGCAGTACTTC
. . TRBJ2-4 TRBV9 CASSARLGGNIQYF TGTGCCAGCAGCGCCCGACTAGGTGGAAACATTCAGTACTTC
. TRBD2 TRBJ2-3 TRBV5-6 CASNKAGDTDTQYF TGTGCCAGCAACAAAGCGGGAGACACAGATACGCAGTATTTT
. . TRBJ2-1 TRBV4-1 CASSQTAPSSYNEQFF TGCGCCAGCAGCCAAACGGCCCCGAGCTCCTACAATGAGCAGTTCTTC
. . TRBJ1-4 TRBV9 CASSVATDKSEKLFF TGTGCCAGCAGCGTAGCCACGGACAAGAGTGAAAAACTGTTTTTT
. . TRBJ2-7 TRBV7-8 CASTSRDRYEQYF TGTGCCAGCACCTCCCGCGACAGATACGAGCAGTACTTC
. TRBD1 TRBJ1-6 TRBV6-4 CASSDSTGGHSPLHF TGTGCCAGCAGTGACTCGACAGGGGGGCATTCACCCCTCCACTTT
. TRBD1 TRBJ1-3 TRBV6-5 CASMRTGPGGNTIYF TGTGCCAGCATGAGGACAGGGCCGGGGGGAAACACCATATATTTT
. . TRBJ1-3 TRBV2 CASSDGGYGASGNTIYF TGTGCCAGCAGTGACGGGGGCTACGGGGCCTCTGGAAACACCATATATTTT
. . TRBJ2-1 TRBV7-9 CASSSRERLAYNEQFF TGTGCCAGCAGCTCTAGGGAGCGGCTTGCCTACAATGAGCAGTTCTTC
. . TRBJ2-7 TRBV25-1 CAIAYYEQYF TGTGCCATCGCTTACTACGAGCAGTACTTC
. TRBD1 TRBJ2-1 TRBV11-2 CAIRDRVLNEQFF TGTGCCATCCGGGACAGAGTACTCAATGAGCAGTTCTTC
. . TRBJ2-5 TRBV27 CASSSGPGETQYF TGTGCCAGCAGTTCTGGACCAGGAGAGACCCAGTACTTC
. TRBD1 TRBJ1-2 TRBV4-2 CASSQEQGRGLGGYTF TGTGCCAGCAGCCAAGAGCAGGGCAGGGGGTTGGGCGGCTACACCTTC
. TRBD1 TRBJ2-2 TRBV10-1 CASRRDRATGELFF TGCGCCAGCAGACGGGACAGGGCCACCGGGGAGCTGTTTTTT
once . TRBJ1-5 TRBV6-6 CASIFGMGVNQPQHF TGTGCCAGCATATTTGGAATGGGGGTAAATCAGCCCCAGCATTTT
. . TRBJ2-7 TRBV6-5 CASSYSYNYEQYF TGTGCCAGCAGTTACTCGTACAACTACGAGCAGTACTTC
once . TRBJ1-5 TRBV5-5 CASSLGALGNQPQHF TGTGCCAGCAGCTTGGGGGCTTTAGGCAATCAGCCCCAGCATTTT
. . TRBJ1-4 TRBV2 CASRRDITNEKLFF TGTGCCAGCAGAAGGGACATTACTAATGAAAAACTGTTTTTT
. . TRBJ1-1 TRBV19 CASSIRDAQNTEAFF TGTGCCAGTAGTATCCGGGACGCCCAGAACACTGAAGCTTTCTTT
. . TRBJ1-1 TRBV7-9 CASSPRAGMNTEAFF TGTGCCAGCAGCCCCCGGGCAGGGATGAACACTGAAGCTTTCTTT